Shown below are 27 T cell receptor beta chains from a single sample sequenced in a study of blood T cell repertoires in COVID-19 (dated by TCRdb to 2020 to 2022). The method behind the library was the immunoSEQ multiplex PCR assay. TCRdb limited this immuneACCESS table to in-frame rearrangements with V and J called. A share of clones is missing; checked studies link under half to unresolved V genes, and the rest is unexplained. Here the sample has under 300,000 clones; approximately 83% occur a single time. Roughly 3.3% of the sample rests with the top ten. Sequenced material: PBMCs or T cells enriched from blood (not recorded which). The source is a woman aged 40 to 55 with acute COVID-19.

This clone has only one observation. The chain recombines TRBV4-1 with TRBJ1-5; the D gene is possibly TRBD1 (6 bases). Trimming removed 1 base from V and 4 bases from J, with 8 bases in between. Per the germline V gene, CDR1 is MGHRA and CDR2 is YSYEKL. The CDR3 sequence is 14 residues long. This CDR3 is CASSQVQGNQPQHF. DNA for the CDR3: TGCGCCAGCAGCCAAGTTCAGGGGAATCAGCCCCAGCATTTT.

The chain uses TRBV11-2 and TRBJ2-7; 10 bases align to TRBD2. Germline-derived CDR1 and CDR2 are SGHAT and FQNNGV. The CDR3 is 15 residues long. Unmatched junction bases numbered 5, after V lost 4 bases and J lost 2 bases. CDR3 coding DNA: TGTGCCAGCAGCTACGAGCGGGAGGGCACCTACGAGCAGTACTTC. This sequence encodes CASSYEREGTYEQYF.

The rearrangement links TRBV6-5 to TRBJ1-5; 7 nucleotides align to TRBD1. J gave up 3 bases and V 6 bases, and 8 bases lay outside the gene matches. There are 15 residues in the CDR3. Germline V gives CDR1 MNHEY, CDR2 SVGAGI. Here the CDR3 reads CASSRDREDNQPQHF. CDR3 sequence (DNA): TGTGCCAGCAGCCGTGACAGGGAGGACAATCAGCCCCAGCATTTT.

The CDR3 is CASSLALNSYNEQFF. The CDR3 DNA sequence: TGCGCCAGCAGCTTGGCCTTAAACTCCTACAATGAGCAGTTCTTC. The chain carries TRBV5-1 and TRBJ2-1, with unresolved D. Germline lookup yields CDR1 SGHRS and CDR2 YFSETQ. Trimming shortened V by 0 bases and J by 0 bases, and 7 bases separated the two germline ends. This CDR3 contains 15 residues.

This chain joins TRBV6-5 and TRBJ1-5; D is possibly TRBD1 (5 bases). Trimming pared 2 bases from V and 5 bases from J, leaving 13 bases between. CDR1 is MNHEY and CDR2 is SVGAGI in the germline V gene. CDR3 length equals 15 residues. Here the CDR3 DNA reads TGTGCCAGCAGTTACGGGGCAGGGCCCCATCAGCCCCAGCATTTT. It codes for CASSYGAGPHQPQHF.

This clone appeared a few times. The chain is built from TRBV25-1 and TRBJ2-7; 7 positions match TRBD2. V lost 5 bases to trimming and J lost 5 bases; unmatched junction nucleotides: 6. Germline assignment: CDR1 MGHDK and CDR2 SYGVNS. This CDR3 has 13 amino acids. The CDR3 region has the DNA TGTGCCAGCAGTTCCGGGGAGGGGAACGAGCAGTACTTC. Its translation: CASSSGEGNEQYF.

The V call is TRBV12-3 or TRBV12-4, the J call TRBJ1-1; 10 nucleotides agree with TRBD1. This CDR3 is built from 13 residues. Trimming cost V 7 bases and J 6 bases; bases outside gene matches: 5. The CDR3 sequence is CASTTGGLAEAFF. The CDR3 DNA is TGTGCCAGCACGACAGGGGGCTTGGCTGAAGCTTTCTTT.

This chain connects TRBV5-6 to TRBJ1-3; D is uncertain. In germline, CDR1 is SGHDT, CDR2 YYEEEE. The ends were cut back, 0 bases at V and 4 bases at J, with 11 bases in the middle. CDR3 length: 15 amino acids. The CDR3 sequence: CASSLDTQSGNTIYF. CDR3 DNA sequence: TGTGCCAGCAGCTTGGACACACAGTCGGGAAACACCATATATTTT.

The CDR3 DNA sequence: TGTGCCAGCAGCCGCAGGGGGCTTATGAGCTCTGGAAACACCATATATTTT. Its translation is CASSRRGLMSSGNTIYF. The J gene is TRBJ1-3, the V gene TRBV14, with 8 nucleotides matching TRBD1. Germline loops: CDR1 SGHDN, CDR2 FVKESK. J gave up 0 bases and V 4 bases, and 8 bases lay outside the gene matches. The CDR3 is 17 residues long.

The chain has TRBV19 and TRBJ2-7, with D possibly TRBD2 on 5 matching bases. Per germline, CDR1 LNHDA and CDR2 SQIVND (reference sequence). The CDR3 has 14 amino acids. Trimming shortened V by 3 bases and J by 0 bases, and 9 bases separated the two germline ends. CDR3 in amino acids: CASSILAYSYEQYF. The CDR3 DNA follows: TGTGCCAGTAGTATCCTAGCATACTCCTACGAGCAGTACTTC.

This clone occurred once. The CDR3 loop reads CASSLEGRGLTEAFF. The CDR3 bases are TGTGCCAGCAGCTTAGAGGGCAGGGGGCTCACTGAAGCTTTCTTT. This chain connects TRBV7-8 to TRBJ1-1; the match to TRBD1 covers 8 bases. There are 15 residues in the CDR3. V dropped 1 base and J dropped 4; count of bases not matched to a gene: 5. Germline CDR1 is SGHVS and CDR2 is FQNEAQ.

The V gene is TRBV9, the J gene TRBJ2-7, with a weak D call TRBD2 (6 bases). Looked up from germline, CDR1 is SGDLS and CDR2 is YYNGEE. The CDR3 has 15 residues. V dropped 0 bases and J dropped 3 bases, with 13 bases sitting between them. The CDR3 here is CASSVGAGTFYEQYF. The CDR3 nucleotides are TGTGCCAGCAGCGTAGGTGCGGGGACTTTCTACGAGCAGTACTTC.

This sequence joins TRBV7-8 and TRBJ1-2; D is possibly TRBD1 (5 bases). Germline assignment: CDR1 SGHVS and CDR2 FQNEAQ. The V end was cut by 8 bases, the J end by 1 base, with 14 bases between. This CDR3 spans 14 amino acids. The CDR3 is CASGLWGGNYGYTF. DNA for the CDR3: TGTGCCAGCGGGCTGTGGGGCGGTAACTATGGCTACACCTTC.

J is TRBJ2-1 and V is TRBV21-1; the D call of TRBD1 is as the table states it, not checked on the DNA. TRBV21-1 is a known pseudogene. This CDR3 spans 16 amino acids. This CDR3 reads CASSKAGQGVYNEQFF. The CDR3 DNA is TGTGCCAGCAGCAAAGCGGGACAGGGAGTGTACAATGAGCAGTTCTTC.

This chain joins TRBV25-1 and TRBJ2-5; D might be TRBD2 (5 bases). Germline lookup yields CDR1 MGHDK and CDR2 SYGVNS. V was clipped by 7 bases and J by 0 bases, with 15 bases between them. This CDR3 has 15 residues. The CDR3, as DNA: TGTGCCAGCACTCCACGCGAGGGAGACCAAGAGACCCAGTACTTC. It encodes CASTPREGDQETQYF.

V and J are TRBV29-1 and TRBJ1-5; D not resolved. V dropped 6 bases and J dropped 3 bases, with 18 bases sitting between them. The germline CDR1 and CDR2 sequences are SQVTM and ANQGSEA. The CDR3 has 15 residues. The CDR3 DNA sequence: TGCAGCGTGCTCACATGGGCGGGAAACAATCAGCCCCAGCATTTT. Translation: CSVLTWAGNNQPQHF.

The chain uses TRBV6-1 and TRBJ1-5; tentative D call: TRBD1 (5 bases). Germline lookup yields CDR1 MNHNS and CDR2 SASEGT. Trimming pared 2 bases from V and 3 bases from J, leaving 14 bases between. There are 16 residues in the CDR3. The CDR3 spells CASSETRADVNQPQHF. CDR3 bases: TGTGCCAGCAGTGAAACCAGGGCTGATGTCAATCAGCCCCAGCATTTT.

V and J are TRBV11-3 and TRBJ2-1; 10 positions agree with TRBD1. CDR3 length equals 15 residues. J gave up 5 bases and V 7 bases, and 8 bases lay outside the gene matches. CDR1 SGHNT and CDR2 YENEEA come from the germline V gene. The CDR3 bases are TGTGCCAGCAACAGGGACAGGGGATCCGACAATGAGCAGTTCTTC. Its protein is CASNRDRGSDNEQFF.

The V and J genes are TRBV30 and TRBJ1-1; 10 bases line up with TRBD1. With V trimmed by 2 bases and J by 4 bases, 1 base remained unmatched. This CDR3 region has 13 residues. CDR1 and CDR2 from the germline V gene are GTSNPN and SVGIG (reference sequence). CDR3 amino acids: CAWSRTGGTEAFF. In DNA, the CDR3 is TGTGCCTGGAGTAGGACAGGGGGCACTGAAGCTTTCTTT.

In its sample, this clone was seen once. V usage is TRBV10-2 and J usage is TRBJ1-2; possibly TRBD1 for D (6 bases). The CDR3 length is 14 residues. Trimming took off 2 bases at V and 7 bases at J, with 14 bases between the two ends. Germline V gene data show CDR1 as WSHSY and CDR2 as SAAADI. CDR3 DNA sequence: TGCGCCAGCAGTGAGCGCCAGGGGAGTGGTGGCTACACCTTC. Translated, it gives CASSERQGSGGYTF.

The chain has TRBV2 and TRBJ2-7, with 7 bases matching TRBD2. Germline loops: CDR1 SNHLY, CDR2 FYNNEI. V was pared by 1 base and J by 0 bases, with 3 bases of the junction left unmatched. This CDR3 comprises 15 residues. CDR3 sequence: CASSEGAGVSYEQYF. In nucleotides, the CDR3 is TGTGCCAGCAGTGAAGGGGCGGGGGTCTCCTACGAGCAGTACTTC.

This chain uses TRBV10-3 with TRBJ1-2; tentatively, D is TRBD1 (5 bases). The CDR3 is made up of 13 amino acids. V lost 3 bases and J lost 4, with 9 bases in between. CDR1 ENHRY and CDR2 SYGVKD come from the germline V gene. The DNA of the CDR3 is TGTGCCATCAGTGAAGACAGCCGCTATGGCTACACCTTC. The encoded protein is CAISEDSRYGYTF.

This clone was seen more than once but under ten times. This chain connects TRBV5-4 to TRBJ2-5; 7 bases line up with TRBD2. Germline CDR1 is SGHNT and CDR2 is YYREEE (reference sequence). V shed 5 bases and J 2 bases; nucleotides not matched to a gene: 9. The CDR3 extends over 15 amino acids. The CDR3 loop is CASSSRLAGQETQYF. The CDR3 nucleotides read TGTGCCAGCAGTTCCCGACTAGCCGGACAAGAGACCCAGTACTTC.

The chain has TRBV6-4 and TRBJ2-1; TRBD2 matches at 11 bases. Trimming cost V 3 bases and J 10 bases; bases outside gene matches: 8. Germline lookup yields CDR1 MRHNA and CDR2 SNTAGT. This CDR3 comprises 15 residues. Here the CDR3 reads CASSELAGGPGEQFF. The CDR3 coding sequence is TGTGCCAGCAGTGAGTTAGCGGGAGGGCCTGGGGAGCAGTTCTTC.

The V call is TRBV2, the J call TRBJ2-3, with TRBD2 identical over 12 bases. The CDR3 runs 17 residues. V gave up 6 bases and J gave up 2 bases; unmatched junction bases: 9. CDR1 and CDR2 from the germline V gene are SNHLY and FYNNEI. The chain's CDR3 is CASRRGRTSGDTDTQYF. Written as DNA, the CDR3 is TGTGCCAGCAGGCGAGGGAGGACTAGCGGGGACACAGATACGCAGTATTTT.

This rearrangement joins TRBV4-1 to TRBJ1-4; TRBD1 is a possible D gene (5 bases). The CDR3 loop spans 17 amino acids. CDR1 and CDR2 (germline): MGHRA, YSYEKL. The ends were cut back, 3 bases at V and 1 base at J, with 15 bases in the middle. The CDR3 here is CASSHPGVGGTNEKLFF. The DNA for the CDR3 is TGCGCCAGCAGCCACCCGGGGGTGGGGGGAACTAATGAAAAACTGTTTTTT.

The rearrangement uses TRBV7-9 and TRBJ2-1; D is perhaps TRBD1 (6 bases). Germline V gene lookup returns CDR1 SEHNR and CDR2 FQNEAQ (reference sequence). The length of the CDR3 is 16 residues. V was pared by 10 bases and J by 1 base, with 20 bases between. DNA for the CDR3: TGTGCCATCCTTAAATCAACAGGGCGGTCCTACAATGAGCAGTTCTTC. It encodes CAILKSTGRSYNEQFF.